The rows below give T cell receptor beta chains drawn from one sample of a study of T cell responses to AZD1222 COVID-19 vaccine. TCRdb keeps only in-frame clones here, not all; method: immunoSEQ multiplex PCR. The table lists about 150,000 clones, less than 90% of them singletons. This specimen consisted of peripheral blood, obtained on day 0 of MenACWY control vaccination. Receptors were obtained from an adult in good health. The CDR3 runs from the conserved cysteine through the conserved F or W. Some rows mark clone size as missing; the rest say once, few, many or name a class of expanded clone.

clone_size	cdr3_length	v_call	j_call	cdr3_aa
.	14	TRBV7-2	TRBJ1-2	CASSPSLVNYGYTF
.	18	TRBV5-4	TRBJ2-3	CASSLVRLAGGDTDTQYF
.	15	TRBV5-1	TRBJ2-3	CASSLTGQSTDTQYF
.	14	TRBV7-3	TRBJ1-1	CASSFRLGNTEAFF
few	17	TRBV19	TRBJ2-3	CASSFTSRTTSTDTQYF
.	12	TRBV19	TRBJ1-2	CASSGTGYGYTF
.	14	TRBV6-5	TRBJ1-5	CASIRTGLDQPQHF
.	17	TRBV24-1	TRBJ2-1	CATSDSGTLGPYNEQFF
.	14	TRBV19	TRBJ1-1	CASTQTGGGFEAFF
.	14	TRBV5-6	TRBJ1-2	CASSLEQGLYGYTF
.	15	TRBV11-3	TRBJ1-1	CASSKWTELNTEAFF
.	15	TRBV6-5	TRBJ2-7	CASSSPTLASYEQYF
.	15	TRBV5-8	TRBJ2-1	CASSSGLAEYNEQFF
.	14	TRBV5-6	TRBJ2-7	CASSLNTQGREQYF
.	13	TRBV10-3	TRBJ2-3	CAISQGSADTQYF
.	13	TRBV11-3	TRBJ2-7	CATMDPRGDEQYF
.	16	TRBV7-8	TRBJ2-3	CASSFFKSKSTDTQYF
.	15	TRBV6-5	TRBJ1-1	CASSLTGALNTEAFF
.	16	TRBV5-1	TRBJ1-6	CASSYQDSPLNSPLHF
.	16	TRBV7-2	TRBJ2-7	CASSLEGGTSGRSQYF
.	16	TRBV27	TRBJ1-1	CASSRPGQGMNTEAFF
.	15	TRBV5-4	TRBJ2-5	CASSYESGHQGTQYF
.	13	TRBV19	TRBJ2-2	CASIRSNTGELFF
.	16	TRBV6-5	TRBJ1-2	CASSYSLQVTNYGYTF
few	13	TRBV6-5	TRBJ2-1	CASSPTPREEQFF
.	13	TRBV6-5	TRBJ2-7	CASSPPGVDEQYF
.	14	TRBV9	TRBJ1-6	CASSLQTGQSPLHF
.	16	TRBV13	TRBJ2-1	CASSPRGRGPYNEQFF
.	14	TRBV5-1	TRBJ1-2	CASSFGRPNYGYTF
once	15	TRBV6-5	TRBJ2-1	CASRGAGGPYNEQFF
.	14	TRBV5-1	TRBJ2-7	CASSSQGGAYEQYF
.	13	TRBV12-3/TRBV12-4	TRBJ2-3	CASSLLAADTQYF
.	15	TRBV24-1	TRBJ2-5	CATSPGGAPQETQYF
.	13	TRBV27	TRBJ2-2	CASSLGGGGELFF
few	14	TRBV11-3	TRBJ1-1	CASSLAQGNTEAFF
.	13	TRBV11-3	TRBJ2-7	CASSPRGRGEQYF
once	17	TRBV11-2	TRBJ2-7	CASSPAGTGTSRSEQYF
.	14	TRBV6-5	TRBJ1-3	CAGTGSNRGNTIYF
.	12	TRBV12-5	TRBJ1-6	CASGLVGSPLHF
.	12	TRBV10-2	TRBJ2-2	CASRGDTGELFF
few	13	TRBV28	TRBJ1-5	CASSVYRDQPQHF
.	17	TRBV5-1	TRBJ1-2	CASSLEGPGARRWGYTF
.	14	TRBV27	TRBJ2-2	CASSLLINTGELFF
.	15	TRBV7-3	TRBJ1-6	CASSLTPGPSSPLHF
.	14	TRBV28	TRBJ1-5	CASSFKGAGQPQHF
.	13	TRBV4-1	TRBJ1-4	CASSQVTAEKLFF